This is a list of T cell receptor beta chains from one sample in a study of human thymus T cells. The protocol was immunoSEQ multiplex PCR, while the TCRdb copy is restricted to in-frame clones and leaves out a portion. Of about 46,000 clones listed, approximately 95% are singletons. The sequenced sample consisted of blood. These receptors all come from a girl under two years old with a congenital heart defect but otherwise immunologically healthy. The CDR3 runs from the conserved cysteine through the conserved F or W. A D gene is named only where the DNA matches it firmly. The size field is filled for only some rows; it gives once, few, many or a size class.

d_call	v_call	j_call	clone_size	cdr3_nt	cdr3_aa
TRBD2	TRBV25-1	TRBJ2-5	-	TGTGCCAGCAGTGAATTGGGACTAGCGGAGAACCAAGAGACCCAGTACTTC	CASSELGLAENQETQYF
-	TRBV19	TRBJ2-3	once	TGTGCCAGTAGTGGGCAAAGCACAGATACGCAGTATTTT	CASSGQSTDTQYF
TRBD1	TRBV27	TRBJ2-5	-	TGTGCCAGCAGTGTTACCGGGACAGGGGGGAAGACCCAGTACTTC	CASSVTGTGGKTQYF
-	TRBV18	TRBJ2-4	-	TGTGCCAGCTCACCAACCGGGACAACCAAAAACATTCAGTACTTC	CASSPTGTTKNIQYF
-	TRBV7-9	TRBJ2-2	-	TGTGCCAGCAGCACGACCGACAGGCCGAACACCGGGGAGCTGTTTTTT	CASSTTDRPNTGELFF
TRBD2	TRBV2	TRBJ2-7	-	TGTGCCAGCGGGACTAGCGGGAGTTCAGCCTACGAGCAGTACTTC	CASGTSGSSAYEQYF
TRBD1	TRBV9	TRBJ1-4	-	TGTGCCAGCAGCGTAGGGACAGGGGCGAATGAAAAACTGTTTTTT	CASSVGTGANEKLFF
-	TRBV6-7	TRBJ1-1	-	TGTGCCAGCAGTTACTCACTACAGGGGAACACTGAAGCTTTCTTT	CASSYSLQGNTEAFF
TRBD2	TRBV5-4	TRBJ2-7	-	TGTGCCAGCAGCTCGACCCCGGGACTAGCGGACTCCTACGAGCAGTACTTC	CASSSTPGLADSYEQYF
-	TRBV4-3	TRBJ1-2	-	TGCGCCAGCAGCCAAGATAGACAGTTCTATGGCTACACCTTC	CASSQDRQFYGYTF
TRBD1	TRBV20-1	TRBJ1-2	-	TGCAGTGCTAGAGGAGACAGGGTCCACACCTTC	CSARGDRVHTF
-	TRBV27	TRBJ2-3	-	TGTGCCGTCGGCGCTGCAGATACGCAGTATTTT	CAVGAADTQYF
TRBD1	TRBV7-9	TRBJ2-3	-	TGTGCCAGCTCGACAGGGGTTGGCACAGATACGCAGTATTTT	CASSTGVGTDTQYF
TRBD2	TRBV4-2	TRBJ2-1	-	TGTGCCAGCAGCCAAGCCCCCAGCGGGAGTTACAATGAGCAGTTCTTC	CASSQAPSGSYNEQFF
TRBD2	TRBV4-1	TRBJ2-5	once	TGCGCCAGCAGCCTACGGGTAGCGGGAGACGAGACCCAGTACTTC	CASSLRVAGDETQYF
-	TRBV15	TRBJ1-1	-	TGTGCCACCAGCAGCCACCCCCCTGTGGCTGAAGCTTTCTTT	CATSSHPPVAEAFF
-	TRBV19	TRBJ1-1	-	TGTGCCAGTCAACTTGGGGGGGATCGGACTGAAGCTTTCTTT	CASQLGGDRTEAFF
TRBD1	TRBV6-6	TRBJ1-2	-	TGTGCCAGCAGTCGACAGGGTATTAGGGATGGCTACACCTTC	CASSRQGIRDGYTF
-	TRBV20-1	TRBJ2-3	-	TGCAGTGCGGCCCTTACAGATACGCAGTATTTT	CSAALTDTQYF
TRBD1	TRBV28	TRBJ2-3	-	TGTGCCAGCAGTTTTCTGAAGACAGGGGGCTTTGATACGCAGTATTTT	CASSFLKTGGFDTQYF
TRBD1	TRBV6-5	TRBJ2-7	-	TGTGCCAGCAGCCACGGACAGGGTGGGTGGGAGCAGTACTTC	CASSHGQGGWEQYF
-	TRBV7-8	TRBJ2-3	-	TGTGCCAGCAGCTGGTCTAGCCGGGGAGGAACAGATACGCAGTATTTT	CASSWSSRGGTDTQYF
-	TRBV4-2	TRBJ2-6	-	TGTGCCAGCAGCCAAGGGGGGAAAGGGGCCAACGTCCTGACTTTC	CASSQGGKGANVLTF
-	TRBV2	TRBJ1-5	-	TGTGCCAGCAGGGCACAGGACAGCCTCAATCAGCCCCAGCATTTT	CASRAQDSLNQPQHF